This T cell receptor beta chain was profiled in a study of blood T cell repertoires in COVID-19. Background on the study: COVID-19 samples from acute and convalescent phases originated in the United States, Italy and Spain. In each case, the material was cDNA or gDNA derived from T cells, B-cell-depleted T cells, or PBMCs.

Grouping used clinical history reported by participants in a survey and questionnaire. Deletions cut 3 bases from V and 3 bases from J, with 16 bases between. The germline gives CDR1 SGHDT, CDR2 YYEEEE. This CDR3 comprises 16 residues. Using immunoSEQ multiplex PCR, the repertoire was profiled, and TCRdb retains in-frame clones only, with some absent. The table has a few hundred thousand clones, 75% to 90% seen once. J is TRBJ2-4 and V is TRBV5-6, with D possibly being TRBD1 (5 bases). The clonotype comes from a man between 35 and 55 years old who had recovered from COVID-19. Material: PBMCs or T cells enriched from blood (not recorded which). In DNA, the CDR3 is TGTGCCAGCAGCTACCGCCTATTAGACAGCAAAAACATTCAGTACTTC. Amino acid sequence: CASSYRLLDSKNIQYF.